The 30 T cell receptor beta chains presented below share a single source sample, sequenced in a study of identical twins. Using its own MiXCR run on the 5' RACE reads, TCRdb lists one record per CDR3 protein. The profile shows under 300,000 distinct CDR3 sequences, more than 9.5% of them singletons. This sample also belongs to another study, concerning yellow fever vaccine responses in identical twins.

The sequenced sample was memory (CD45RO+) T cells sorted from blood. The receptors stem from a woman younger than 30 in good health.

This chain joins TRBV3-1 and TRBJ2-6, with D possibly TRBD2 on 6 matching bases. Trimming took off 4 bases at V and 1 base at J, with 14 bases between the two ends. The CDR3 has 17 amino acids. Per germline, CDR1 LGHDT and CDR2 YNNKEL (reference sequence). DNA for the CDR3: TGTGCCAGCAGCCCGTACTGGGACTTTTCTGGGGCCAACGTCCTGACTTTC. This codes for CASSPYWDFSGANVLTF.

The genes are TRBV3-1 and TRBJ2-3; D remains ambiguous. The CDR3 contains 13 residues. CDR1 LGHDT and CDR2 YNNKEL come from the germline V gene (reference sequence). Trimming took 3 bases from V and 3 from J, leaving 7 bases between them. CDR3 sequence reads: CASSHLGTDTQYF. In nucleotides, the CDR3 is TGTGCCAGCAGCCACCTAGGAACAGATACGCAGTATTTT.

This clonotype was picked up a small number of times. V gene TRBV5-5 combines with J gene TRBJ2-6, with D hard to call. This CDR3 contains 16 residues. Trimming stripped 2 bases from V and 1 base from J, with 10 bases between. Per germline, CDR1 SGHKS and CDR2 YYEKEE (reference sequence). CDR3 protein: CASSFSMGSGANVLTF. In nucleotides, the CDR3 is TGTGCCAGCAGCTTCAGCATGGGGTCTGGGGCCAACGTCCTGACTTTC.

The rearrangement joins TRBV11-3 to TRBJ2-3; possible D gene TRBD2, 6 bases. Germline CDR1 and CDR2: SGHNT and YENEEA. The CDR3 is 15 amino acids. The V and J ends lost 5 bases and 1 base respectively, with 13 bases between them. This chain's CDR3 is CASSPGGGGTDTQYF. The CDR3, as DNA: TGTGCCAGCAGCCCCGGTGGAGGGGGCACAGATACGCAGTATTTT.

The chain couples TRBV5-6 to TRBJ1-4, with 7 bases matching TRBD1. This CDR3 is 16 amino acids long. CDR1 and CDR2 (germline): SGHDT, YYEEEE. V was clipped by 1 base and J by 3 bases; unmatched bases: 6. The DNA for the CDR3 is TGTGCCAGCAGCTTGAGCGACAGGGCGTCTAATGAAAAACTGTTTTTT. Its protein is CASSLSDRASNEKLFF.

The V call is TRBV7-9, the J call TRBJ2-1; D gene ambiguous. Germline values: CDR1 SEHNR, CDR2 FQNEAQ (reference sequence). The CDR3 has 16 residues. Trimming took off 5 bases at V and 0 bases at J, with 14 bases between the two ends. The CDR3 nucleotides read TGTGCCAGCAGCCGCCCGCCGGGCTCCTCCTACAATGAGCAGTTCTTC. This gives the protein CASSRPPGSSYNEQFF.

This clonotype has at least ten counts. The chain joins TRBV7-9 to TRBJ1-4; unclear D gene. The germline V and J ends were trimmed by 4 bases and 7 bases, with 7 bases remaining between them. This CDR3 is built from 12 residues. Germline loops: CDR1 SEHNR, CDR2 FQNEAQ (reference sequence). CDR3 sequence reads: CASSSGLEKLFF. The CDR3, as DNA: TGTGCCAGCAGCTCCGGACTTGAAAAACTGTTTTTT.

This clonotype turned up a few times. J is TRBJ2-7 and V is TRBV20-1; D not resolved. CDR1 DFQATT and CDR2 SNEGSKA come from the germline V gene (reference sequence). CDR3 length: 12 residues. V was cut by 3 bases and J by 4 bases, with 10 bases left in between. The CDR3 sequence: CSARGTRYEQYF. DNA of the CDR3: TGCAGTGCTAGGGGCACAAGATACGAGCAGTACTTC.

Only a few counts were recorded for this clonotype. The chain is built from TRBV27 and TRBJ2-5; D is uncertain. Per the germline V gene, CDR1 is MNHEY and CDR2 is SMNVEV (reference sequence). This CDR3 contains 14 residues. With 4 bases removed from V and 5 bases from J, the gap between germline ends came to 14 bases. In DNA form, the CDR3 reads TGTGCCAGCAGTTACCGGGTGGGCCAGGAGACCCAGTACTTC. Amino acids: CASSYRVGQETQYF.

In this sample, this clonotype turned up a few times. CDR3: CASSQDRGGRTQYF. The CDR3, as DNA: TGTGCCAGCAGCCAAGATCGGGGCGGCCGTACGCAGTATTTT. The chain carries TRBV3-1 and TRBJ2-3; either TRBD1 or TRBD2 may fit D (5 bases each). In germline, CDR1 is LGHDT, CDR2 YNNKEL (reference sequence). Trimming removed 0 bases at V and 8 bases at J, with 12 bases between. CDR3 length: 14 amino acids.

This clonotype was recorded at least ten times. This chain joins TRBV12-3 or TRBV12-4 and TRBJ1-3; unclear D gene. The germline V and J ends were trimmed by 3 bases and 0 bases, with 3 bases remaining between them. The CDR3 totals 13 residues. CDR3 region: CASSFLSGNTIYF. The CDR3 coding sequence is TGTGCCAGCAGTTTCCTCTCTGGAAACACCATATATTTT.

This clonotype came up many times. The J gene is TRBJ2-3, the V gene TRBV7-2; D uncertain. V dropped 2 bases and J dropped 6 bases, with 9 bases sitting between them. Germline CDR1 reads SGHTA; CDR2 reads FQGNSA. The CDR3 length is 13 residues. The CDR3 spells CASSLRASDTQYF. The CDR3 region has the DNA TGTGCCAGCAGCTTAAGAGCGTCCGATACGCAGTATTTT.

This clonotype was picked up many times. This rearrangement joins TRBV7-2 to TRBJ2-3; 10 bases map to TRBD2. V shed 1 base and J 2 bases; nucleotides not matched to a gene: 3. CDR1 SGHTA and CDR2 FQGNSA come from the germline V gene. This CDR3 has 16 residues. CDR3 protein: CASSLGLAGPTDTQYF. The CDR3 DNA sequence: TGTGCCAGCAGCTTAGGACTAGCGGGTCCCACAGATACGCAGTATTTT. The whole variable domain, filled in from reference TRBV7-2 and TRBJ2-3, reads GAGVSQSPSNKVTEKGKDVELRCDPISGHTALYWYRQSLGQGLEFLIYFQGNSAPDKSGLPSDRFSAERTGGSVSTLTIQRTQQEDSAVYLCASSLGLAGPTDTQYFGPGTRLTVL.

This clonotype was seen many times. This chain connects TRBV7-2 to TRBJ1-6; D not certain. CDR3 length: 14 amino acids. Germline CDR1 SGHTA, CDR2 FQGNSA. V was cut by 0 bases and J by 5 bases, with 5 bases left in between. The CDR3 nucleotides are TGTGCCAGCAGCTTAGCGGATAATAATTCACCCCTCCACTTT. Translated: CASSLADNNSPLHF. The whole variable domain, filled in from reference TRBV7-2 and TRBJ1-6, reads GAGVSQSPSNKVTEKGKDVELRCDPISGHTALYWYRQSLGQGLEFLIYFQGNSAPDKSGLPSDRFSAERTGGSVSTLTIQRTQQEDSAVYLCASSLADNNSPLHFGNGTRLTVT.

The sample holds many counts of this clonotype. This chain uses TRBV20-1 with TRBJ1-2; 8 positions match TRBD1. J was trimmed by 11 bases and V by 5 bases; bases with no gene match: 10. The CDR3 runs to 12 residues. Germline CDR1 DFQATT, CDR2 SNEGSKA (reference sequence). CDR3 in amino acids: CSAGAGTGYYTF. CDR3 in DNA: TGCAGTGCTGGCGCCGGGACAGGATATTACACCTTC.

This clonotype has a handful of counts. This chain links TRBV9 with TRBJ2-1; 9 nucleotides line up with TRBD2. The CDR3 runs to 15 residues. V lost 0 bases to trimming and J lost 10 bases; unmatched junction nucleotides: 8. Germline V lookup: CDR1 SGDLS, CDR2 YYNGEE. CDR3 DNA: TGTGCCAGCAGCGTAGAAGGCGGGAGGGCCGGGGAGCAGTTCTTC. It is translated as CASSVEGGRAGEQFF.

This clonotype occurred many times. The V call is TRBV5-1, the J call TRBJ1-1, with 9 bases fitting TRBD1. The CDR3 spans 15 residues. Germline V gene data show CDR1 as SGHRS and CDR2 as YFSETQ. V was clipped by 4 bases and J by 1 base; unmatched bases: 5. The CDR3, as DNA: TGCGCCAGCAGCAGGGACAGGGCTTCGAACACTGAAGCTTTCTTT. Translating gives CASSRDRASNTEAFF.

A few counts support this clonotype. The chain has TRBV2 and TRBJ1-2; unclear D gene. The CDR3 contains 13 residues. The V end lost 5 bases, the J end lost 0 bases, and 7 bases lay between the germline ends. Looked up from germline, CDR1 is SNHLY and CDR2 is FYNNEI. The CDR3 loop is CASSRSSNYGYTF. In nucleotides, the CDR3 is TGTGCCAGCAGTCGCAGTTCTAACTATGGCTACACCTTC.

This clonotype has just one count. This chain joins TRBV2 and TRBJ1-1; a possible D gene is TRBD1 (5 bases). The germline V gene has CDR1 SNHLY and CDR2 FYNNEI. The CDR3 totals 11 residues. The germline V and J ends were trimmed by 10 bases and 10 bases, with 16 bases remaining between them. CDR3 sequence: CATSITGRAFF. CDR3 bases: TGTGCCACGTCTATAACAGGAAGAGCTTTCTTT.

The J gene is TRBJ2-5, the V gene TRBV7-2; 7 nucleotides line up with TRBD2. Germline assignment: CDR1 SGHTA and CDR2 FQGNSA. This CDR3 comprises 15 residues. Trimming cost V 5 bases and J 5 bases; bases outside gene matches: 11. DNA for the CDR3: TGTGCCAGCAGCCAACGGGGGGAGGTCGTTGAGACCCAGTACTTC. It translates to CASSQRGEVVETQYF.

This clonotype was detected many times. V gene TRBV9 combines with J gene TRBJ2-1; D is perhaps TRBD1 (6 bases). Germline values: CDR1 SGDLS, CDR2 YYNGEE. The CDR3 loop spans 16 amino acids. V lost 4 bases to trimming and J lost 1 base, with 15 bases between them. CDR3 DNA: TGTGCCAGCAGCTATACTACAGGGATATCCTACAATGAGCAGTTCTTC. Its translation is CASSYTTGISYNEQFF.

This clonotype appeared many times. This chain joins TRBV5-1 and TRBJ2-7; perhaps TRBD1 as D (6 bases). Germline loops: CDR1 SGHRS, CDR2 YFSETQ. Trimming left V 0 bases short and J 0 bases short, with 16 bases between. CDR3 size: 17 residues. For the CDR3, the DNA is TGCGCCAGCAGCTTGGGGGACACGCTCGGGGTCTCCTACGAGCAGTACTTC. It codes for CASSLGDTLGVSYEQYF.

This clonotype was detected many times. This rearrangement joins TRBV28 to TRBJ1-5, with D possibly being TRBD1 (6 bases). Germline assignment: CDR1 MDHEN and CDR2 SYDVKM. Deletions cut 8 bases from V and 0 bases from J, with 20 bases between. The CDR3 runs 17 residues. For the CDR3, the DNA is TGTGCCAGCGGTCAATTAGGACAGAGCCTTAGCAATCAGCCCCAGCATTTT. It translates to CASGQLGQSLSNQPQHF.

V gene TRBV5-6 combines with J gene TRBJ1-6; unclear D gene. V lost 3 bases and J 6 bases, leaving 16 bases between the germline ends. Germline values: CDR1 SGHDT, CDR2 YYEEEE. There are 16 residues in the CDR3. CDR3 region: CASSSHPDVSNSPLHF. CDR3 nucleotides: TGTGCCAGCAGCTCCCATCCGGACGTTAGTAATTCACCCCTCCACTTT.

There are a few counts of this clonotype. The chain couples TRBV24-1 to TRBJ2-5; 11 bases are shared with TRBD1. This CDR3 contains 14 residues. Trimming at V came to 7 bases and at J to 5 bases, leaving 5 bases not matched to a gene. Germline lookup yields CDR1 KGHDR and CDR2 SFDVKD. The CDR3 reads CATSGQGALETQYF. Written as DNA, the CDR3 is TGTGCCACCAGCGGACAGGGGGCTCTGGAGACCCAGTACTTC.

The table lists this clonotype with a few counts. V gene TRBV20-1 combines with J gene TRBJ2-5, with 13 bases matching TRBD2. CDR3 size: 17 residues. V gave up 0 bases and J gave up 6 bases; unmatched junction bases: 10. The germline V gene has CDR1 DFQATT and CDR2 SNEGSKA (reference sequence). The CDR3 protein is CSARDPGLAGVGKTQYF. In DNA form, the CDR3 reads TGCAGTGCTAGAGATCCCGGACTAGCGGGAGTCGGAAAGACCCAGTACTTC.

This clonotype was seen more than once but under ten times. V is TRBV15 and J is TRBJ2-7; TRBD1 or TRBD2 may be the D gene (5 bases each). V shed 1 base and J shed 6 bases, with 10 bases lying between them. The germline CDR1 and CDR2 sequences are LNHNV and YYDKDF (reference sequence). This CDR3 is 13 amino acids long. The CDR3 bases are TGTGCCACCAGCAGAGGGGGACCTACCGAGCAGTACTTC. Its protein product is CATSRGGPTEQYF. Full variable domain (remainder filled in from reference TRBV15 and TRBJ2-7): DAMVIQNPRYQVTQFGKPVTLSCSQTLNHNVMYWYQQKSSQAPKLLFHYYDKDFNNEADTPDNFQSRRPNTSFCFLDIRSPGLGDTAMYLCATSRGGPTEQYFGPGTRLTVT.

The rearrangement links TRBV28 to TRBJ1-5; TRBD1 matches 9 bases. The CDR3 loop spans 15 amino acids. Germline values: CDR1 MDHEN, CDR2 SYDVKM. The ends lost 3 bases at V and 4 bases at J; junction bases unmatched: 4. The CDR3 coding sequence is TGTGCCAGCAGTTTGGAGACAGGGGGGAATCAGCCCCAGCATTTT. Translation gives CASSLETGGNQPQHF.

J is TRBJ2-1 and V is TRBV6-1, with D unresolved. V was trimmed by 10 bases and J by 0 bases, leaving 10 bases between them. The CDR3 consists of 13 residues. Germline V gene sequence: CDR1 MNHNS, CDR2 SASEGT. The CDR3 here is CATRTSSYNEQFF. The DNA of the CDR3 is TGTGCCACCAGGACGAGCTCCTACAATGAGCAGTTCTTC.

This clonotype has more than one count but fewer than ten. The chain couples TRBV21-1 to TRBJ2-3. TRBV21-1 is assigned pseudogene status. The CDR3 has 18 amino acids. The CDR3 is CASSPWGRFSIGTDTQYF. CDR3 DNA sequence: TGTGCCAGCAGCCCATGGGGTCGGTTCTCTATTGGTACAGATACGCAGTATTTT.